This TCR beta chain is from a study of T cell changes during pregnancy in multiple sclerosis. The germline gives CDR1 SGDLS, CDR2 YYNGEE. The CDR3 is made up of 13 amino acids. A note on this clone: Its ends do not fully match the called genes, so a read error is possible.

Using immunoSEQ multiplex PCR, the repertoire was profiled, and TCRdb retains in-frame clones only, with some absent. In the table there are 70,000 to 95,000 clones, 90% to 95% of which are singletons. The clonotype was recovered from a female donor in good health, enrolled as a control in a pregnancy study. The chain uses TRBV9 and TRBJ1-2, with a tentative D call TRBD1 (6 bases). The sample was peripheral blood, taken after pregnancy. The CDR3 sequence is CASSRDTRGAGTF. The DNA for the CDR3 is TGTGCCAGCAGCCGGGACACTCGGGGAGCCGGAACTTTC.